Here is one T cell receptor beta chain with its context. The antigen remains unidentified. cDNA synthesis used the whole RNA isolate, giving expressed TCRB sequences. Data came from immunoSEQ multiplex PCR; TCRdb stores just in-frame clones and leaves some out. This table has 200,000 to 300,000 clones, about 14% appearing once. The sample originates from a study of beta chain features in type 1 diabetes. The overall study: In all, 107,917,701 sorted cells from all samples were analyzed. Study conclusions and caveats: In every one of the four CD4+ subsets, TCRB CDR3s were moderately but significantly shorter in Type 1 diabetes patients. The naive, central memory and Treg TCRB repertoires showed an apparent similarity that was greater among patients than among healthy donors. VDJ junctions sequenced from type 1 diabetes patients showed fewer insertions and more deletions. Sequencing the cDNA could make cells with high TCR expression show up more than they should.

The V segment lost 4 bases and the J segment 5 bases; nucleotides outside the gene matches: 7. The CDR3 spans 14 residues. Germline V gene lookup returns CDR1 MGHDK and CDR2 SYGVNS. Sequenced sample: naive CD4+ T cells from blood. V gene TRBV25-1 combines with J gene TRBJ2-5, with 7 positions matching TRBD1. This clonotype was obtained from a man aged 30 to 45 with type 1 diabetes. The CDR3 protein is CASSGAGGAETQYF. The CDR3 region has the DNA TGTGCCAGCAGTGGAGCAGGGGGAGCGGAGACCCAGTACTTC.